A single sample is the source of the 3 T cell receptor beta chains below, sequenced in a study of response to subunit inactivated influenza vaccine. Via MiXCR, TCRdb re-called the RT-PCR reads, giving one row per CDR3 protein. There are more than 700,000 distinct CDR3 sequences in the sample; 20% to 25% occur only once, and 9.5% to 13% lies in the top ten. Sample: PBMCs from blood, taken less than 6 days after vaccination. The receptors were sampled from a man between 45 and 60 years old who received an inactivated influenza vaccine.

In this sample, this clonotype turned up a few times. The CDR3 sequence is CAITDTGELFF. CDR3 DNA sequence: TGTGCCATCACGGACACCGGGGAGCTGTTTTTT. The chain carries TRBV10-3 and TRBJ2-2; D is uncertain. This CDR3 has 11 amino acids. Deletions cut 7 bases from V and 3 bases from J, with 3 bases between. Germline V gene lookup returns CDR1 ENHRY and CDR2 SYGVKD.

This clonotype has more than one count but fewer than ten. The chain is built from TRBV7-8 and TRBJ2-5; 8 nucleotides agree with TRBD2. V shed 3 bases and J 3 bases; nucleotides not matched to a gene: 12. The CDR3 spans 17 residues. Germline V CDR1 and CDR2: SGHVS, FQNEAQ. The CDR3 region is CASSLGSGTFRKETQYF. CDR3 coding DNA: TGTGCCAGCAGCTTGGGTAGCGGGACCTTCCGGAAAGAGACCCAGTACTTC.

The CDR3: CASSGSAGGKETQYF. CDR3 nucleotides: TGTGCCAGCAGCGGAAGTGCTGGCGGGAAGGAGACCCAGTACTTC. This sequence joins TRBV7-9 and TRBJ2-5; perhaps TRBD2 as D (6 bases). V lost 5 bases and J 5 bases, leaving 18 bases between the germline ends. The CDR3 is 15 residues long. Germline CDR1 reads SEHNR; CDR2 reads FQNEAQ (reference sequence).